Each of the 20 T cell receptor beta chains below was sequenced from the same sample in a study of neurological immune-mediated disorders. TCRdb redid the calling of the 5' RACE reads with MiXCR, one entry per CDR3 protein. The repertoire holds about 44,000 distinct CDR3 sequences, roughly 21% seen once, with less than 5% in the top ten. The time point here: technical triplicate 3. Sequenced sample: PBMCs. All receptors come from a man in his 60s with HTLV-1-associated myelopathy (HAM/TSP).

V gene TRBV20-1 combines with J gene TRBJ2-2, with 9 bases aligning to TRBD2. J lost 6 bases, V lost 3 bases, and 8 bases had no gene match. From germline, CDR1 is DFQATT and CDR2 SNEGSKA (reference sequence). CDR3 length equals 15 residues. The CDR3 DNA reads TGCAGTGCTAGGCCCCCAGCGGGGGGTGCCGGGGAGCTGTTTTTT. Translation: CSARPPAGGAGELFF.

Concerning this clonotype: The junction departs from the called germline gene at one end, perhaps through a read error. V gene TRBV12-3 or TRBV12-4 combines with J gene TRBJ1-1; D is unresolved. The CDR3 loop spans 12 amino acids. The CDR3 DNA reads as TGTGCCAGCAGCCCTGGAACACCTGAAGGTTTCTTT. It codes for CASSPGTPEGFF.

The J gene is TRBJ2-6, the V gene TRBV5-6; 7 bases are a match to TRBD1. This CDR3 is 21 amino acids long. V dropped 1 base and J dropped 0; count of bases not matched to a gene: 16. Germline V gene lookup returns CDR1 SGHDT and CDR2 YYEEEE. Here the CDR3 DNA reads TGTGCCAGCAGCTTGTTAAAAAAGGGACAGCTAATTTTCTCTGGGGCCAACGTCCTGACTTTC. It encodes CASSLLKKGQLIFSGANVLTF.

The CDR3 loop reads CASSLRRTGAFF. CDR3 bases: TGTGCCAGCAGTTTACGCCGGACAGGGGCTTTCTTT. The chain recombines TRBV12-3 or TRBV12-4 with TRBJ1-1; TRBD1 aligns across 8 bases. The CDR3 runs 12 residues. After removal of 2 bases from V and 11 bases from J, the junction contained 4 bases not matched to a gene.

This clonotype came up many times. This chain joins TRBV20-1 and TRBJ2-1; 8 bases line up with TRBD2. Germline CDR1 reads DFQATT; CDR2 reads SNEGSKA (reference sequence). The CDR3 totals 12 residues. Germline trimming cut 4 bases from V and 8 bases from J; bases unmatched to any gene: 4. This CDR3 is CSAILSGDEQFF. CDR3 DNA sequence: TGCAGTGCTATTCTTAGCGGGGATGAGCAGTTCTTC.

This clonotype appeared many times. The chain uses TRBV28 and TRBJ2-7, with D perhaps matching TRBD2 (6 bases). The CDR3 is 14 amino acids. CDR1 and CDR2 from the germline V gene are MDHEN and SYDVKM. The V and J ends lost 10 bases and 2 bases respectively, with 18 bases between them. CDR3 DNA sequence: TGTGCCAACCGGGAGACGGGAGCCCCCTACGAGCAGTACTTC. Amino acids: CANRETGAPYEQYF.

This clonotype showed up many times. The chain links TRBV7-9 to TRBJ2-3; D is ambiguous. The CDR3 contains 15 residues. Germline-derived CDR1 and CDR2 are SEHNR and FQNEAQ (reference sequence). V shed 2 bases and J shed 0 bases, with 9 bases lying between them. The CDR3 region is CASSLFGESTDTQYF. The CDR3 bases are TGTGCCAGCAGCTTATTCGGAGAGAGCACAGATACGCAGTATTTT.

Many counts were recorded for this clonotype. The chain recombines TRBV6-5 with TRBJ2-1; 9 bases match TRBD1. This CDR3 contains 14 residues. Germline-derived CDR1 and CDR2 are MNHEY and SVGAGI. V lost 6 bases and J lost 2; bases outside the gene matches: 2. This CDR3 reads CASRGQGPYNEQFF. CDR3 DNA: TGTGCCAGCAGGGGACAGGGACCCTACAATGAGCAGTTCTTC.

CDR3 region: CSARDLRGSTDTQYF. Here the CDR3 DNA reads TGCAGTGCTAGAGATCTTCGCGGTAGCACAGATACGCAGTATTTT. The chain links TRBV20-1 to TRBJ2-3; no clear D. This CDR3 has 15 residues. CDR1 DFQATT and CDR2 SNEGSKA come from the germline V gene (reference sequence). Trimming removed 0 bases from V and 0 bases from J, with 10 bases in between.

This clonotype was found many times. The J gene is TRBJ2-2, the V gene TRBV12-3 or TRBV12-4, with 11 bases identical to TRBD1. The CDR3 runs 16 residues. Trimming removed 3 bases from V and 6 bases from J; junction bases left unmatched: 6. CDR3 nucleotide sequence: TGTGCCAGCAGTTTGGGGGACAGGGGGATGGCCGGGGAGCTGTTTTTT. Translated, it gives CASSLGDRGMAGELFF.

This clonotype was counted at least ten times. J is TRBJ2-2 and V is TRBV24-1, with a possible D match to TRBD1 (5 bases). CDR1 is KGHDR, CDR2 SFDVKD, per germline. V lost 7 bases and J 0 bases, leaving 11 bases between the germline ends. This CDR3 contains 15 residues. The CDR3 DNA is TGTGCCACCAGCGAGTCCAGGGCGAACACCGGGGAGCTGTTTTTT. Amino acid sequence: CATSESRANTGELFF.

The sample holds many counts of this clonotype. This sequence joins TRBV29-1 and TRBJ2-5, with a possible D match to TRBD1 (6 bases). V dropped 7 bases and J dropped 5 bases, with 17 bases sitting between them. The CDR3 totals 13 residues. Germline V lookup: CDR1 SQVTM, CDR2 ANQGSEA. The CDR3 is CSAQWGPRETQYF. CDR3 bases: TGCAGCGCCCAGTGGGGGCCCCGGGAGACCCAGTACTTC. The whole variable domain, remainder taken from reference TRBV29-1 and TRBJ2-5, is SAVISQKPSRDICQRGTSLTIQCQVDSQVTMMFWYRQQPGQSLTLIATANQGSEATYESGFVIDKFPISRPNLTFSTLTVSNMSPEDSSIYLCSAQWGPRETQYFGPGTRLLVL.

Comments on this clonotype: A much larger clone lies one base from this, so it may be a read error. The CDR3 is CASSFGRAYEQYF. CDR3 coding DNA: TGTGCCAGCAGCTTCGGCAGAGCCTACGAGCAGTACTTC. The chain uses TRBV7-9 and TRBJ2-7, with D uncertain. In germline, CDR1 is SEHNR, CDR2 FQNEAQ (reference sequence). The CDR3 sequence is 13 residues long. The V end was cut by 3 bases, the J end by 2 bases, with 8 bases between.

Within the sample, this clonotype is medium-sized. DNA for the CDR3: TGTGCCAGCAGTCCCTCCGATACCGGGTCATATCAGCCCCAGCATTTT. Its translation is CASSPSDTGSYQPQHF. J is TRBJ1-5 and V is TRBV28; D unclear. Trimming shortened V by 5 bases and J by 5 bases, and 19 bases separated the two germline ends. The CDR3 contains 16 residues. Per the germline V gene, CDR1 is MDHEN and CDR2 is SYDVKM.

This clonotype was counted many times. The rearrangement joins TRBV6-5 to TRBJ1-1, with 7 bases lining up with TRBD1. The length of the CDR3 is 17 residues. Germline assignment: CDR1 MNHEY and CDR2 SVGAGI. Unmatched junction bases numbered 21, after V lost 7 bases and J lost 7 bases. This chain's CDR3 is CASTRTPLSTGYIEAFF. The CDR3 DNA sequence: TGTGCCAGCACTCGTACCCCCCTTTCGACAGGGTATATTGAAGCTTTCTTT.

This clonotype showed up many times. This chain links TRBV5-1 with TRBJ1-1; no clear D gene. CDR1 and CDR2 (germline): SGHRS, YFSETQ. Trimming left V 5 bases short and J 0 bases short, with 11 bases between. The CDR3 contains 14 residues. CDR3 nucleotide sequence: TGCGCCAGCAGGATATCAGAGATGAACACTGAAGCTTTCTTT. Translated, it gives CASRISEMNTEAFF.

This clonotype was picked up many times. The chain carries TRBV29-1 and TRBJ2-1; D unclear. CDR1 SQVTM and CDR2 ANQGSEA come from the germline V gene. This CDR3 is built from 14 residues. V dropped 4 bases and J dropped 3 bases, with 13 bases sitting between them. CDR3 bases: TGCAGCGTTGTTATCCAGAGCGTCTACAATGAGCAGTTCTTC. This translates into CSVVIQSVYNEQFF.

This clonotype has a count of ten or more. This chain connects TRBV20-1 to TRBJ1-2; D might be TRBD1 (5 bases). The CDR3 spans 21 residues. Germline loops: CDR1 DFQATT, CDR2 SNEGSKA (reference sequence). Between the trimmed V and J ends, which lost 1 base and 0 bases, there was a span of 30 bases. CDR3 protein: CSARGGGSSGQGRPSNYGYTF. The CDR3, as DNA: TGCAGTGCTAGAGGGGGGGGTTCTTCTGGGCAGGGTAGACCTTCTAACTATGGCTACACCTTC.

The table lists this clonotype with a few counts. The V gene is TRBV12-2, the J gene TRBJ1-4; the table's D gene call, TRBD1, was not cross checked with the DNA. TRBV12-2 counts as a pseudogene. CDR3 length: 11 residues. CDR3 amino acids: CASRPLSKLFF. The CDR3 nucleotides are TGTGCAAGTCGCCCCCTCTCGAAACTGTTTTTT.

The chain uses TRBV9 and TRBJ2-1, with TRBD2 identical over 13 bases. V trimming: 4 bases; J trimming: 7 bases; junction bases outside the gene matches: 5. Germline V gene lookup returns CDR1 SGDLS and CDR2 YYNGEE. The CDR3 runs to 15 residues. The CDR3 sequence: CASSTSGGAGNEQFF. DNA for the CDR3: TGTGCCAGCAGCACTAGCGGGGGGGCGGGGAATGAGCAGTTCTTC.